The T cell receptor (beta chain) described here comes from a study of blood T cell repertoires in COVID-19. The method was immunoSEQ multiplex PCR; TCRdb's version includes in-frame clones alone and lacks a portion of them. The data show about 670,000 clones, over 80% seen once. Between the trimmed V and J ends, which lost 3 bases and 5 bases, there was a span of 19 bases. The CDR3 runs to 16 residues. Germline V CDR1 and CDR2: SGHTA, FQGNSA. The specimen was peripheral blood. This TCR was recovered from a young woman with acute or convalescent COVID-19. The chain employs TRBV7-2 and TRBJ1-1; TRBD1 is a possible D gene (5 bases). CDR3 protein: CASSFAHGGVGTEAFF. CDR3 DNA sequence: TGTGCCAGCAGCTTCGCCCACGGGGGGGTAGGAACTGAAGCTTTCTTT.